The T cell receptor beta chain described here comes from a study of human T cells and chemical hapten exposure. MiXCR, run by TCRdb on the RACE reads, gives a single entry per CDR3 protein. This sample has about 120,000 distinct CDR3 sequences; approximately 13% occur once, and the top ten carry approximately 3%. Time point given: pre-sensitization, week 0. The treatment was: therapeutic diphenylcyclopropenone sensitization with weekly scalp DPC. This CDR3 spans 15 amino acids. After removal of 6 bases from V and 8 bases from J, the junction contained 7 bases not matched to a gene. Germline V gives CDR1 LNHDA, CDR2 SQIVND (reference sequence). This clonotype was seen only a few times.

The TCR sequence derives from a woman aged 18-30 years with alopecia areata. Some clones in this sample may be carry-over from other donors' samples. This chain uses TRBV19 with TRBJ1-4, with 12 nucleotides matching TRBD1. Here the sequenced sample was whole blood, taken in connection with sensitization to the hapten diphenylcyclopropenone (DPC). The CDR3 nucleotides are TGTGCCAGTAGCCTGGGACAGGGGGCGCAGGAAAAACTGTTTTTT. Protein product: CASSLGQGAQEKLFF. Variable domain in full (rest from reference TRBV19 and TRBJ1-4): DGGITQSPKYLFRKEGQNVTLSCEQNLNHDAMYWYRQDPGQGLRLIYYSQIVNDFQKGDIAEGYSVSREKKESFPLTVTSAQKNPTAFYLCASSLGQGAQEKLFFGSGTQLSVL.